The 2 T cell receptor beta chains presented below share a single source sample, sequenced in a study of T cell responses to AZD1222 COVID-19 vaccine. Using immunoSEQ multiplex PCR, the repertoire was profiled, and TCRdb retains in-frame clones only, with some absent. The sample lists about 96,000 clones, around 89% occurring once. The material was peripheral blood, obtained on day 0 of AZD1222 vaccination. The source of these receptors is an adult in good health.

V gene TRBV7-3 combines with J gene TRBJ2-1, with D possibly being TRBD1 (6 bases). Deletions cut 3 bases from V and 7 bases from J, with 10 bases between. The CDR3 covers 13 residues. The V gene's germline CDR1 is SGHTA and CDR2 FQGTGA. Here the CDR3 reads CASSFSRGNEQFF. The CDR3 coding sequence is TGTGCCAGCAGCTTCAGCAGGGGTAATGAGCAGTTCTTC.

The chain joins TRBV7-2 to TRBJ1-2; D is possibly TRBD1 (5 bases). The V gene lost 5 bases and the J gene lost 6 bases, with 16 bases spanning the gap. The CDR3 runs 14 residues. The germline V gene has CDR1 SGHTA and CDR2 FQGNSA. The CDR3 DNA is TGTGCCAGCAGCCCCTCGGGCAGGGTCCATGGCTACACCTTC. Translating gives CASSPSGRVHGYTF.